Reported below is one TCR beta chain. The sample is drawn from a study of blood T cell repertoires in COVID-19. Profiling relied on immunoSEQ multiplex PCR, and the TCRdb table lists in-frame clones only, not all of them. The sample has about 400,000 clones, just under 90% seen once. Germline trimming cut 2 bases from V and 5 bases from J; bases unmatched to any gene: 9. CDR1 and CDR2 (germline): LNHNV, YYDKDF (reference sequence). CDR3 size: 16 residues. Recovery meant two consecutive negative NP/OP PCR tests, professional clearance, or resolved symptoms. The sequence came from a woman in her 30s who had recovered from COVID-19. The sample comprised PBMCs or T cells enriched from blood (not recorded which). The rearrangement joins TRBV15 to TRBJ2-7; 10 bases line up with TRBD2. Here the CDR3 reads CATSRTPGLATDEQYF. In DNA form, the CDR3 reads TGTGCCACCAGCAGAACGCCGGGACTAGCGACCGACGAGCAGTACTTC.